By frequency, the clone carrying this T cell receptor (beta chain) registers medium-sized. TRB rearrangements were amplified by touch-down multiplex PCR with mixed TRB-A/B primers. TCRdb re-called the multiplex PCR reads; every CDR3 protein appears as one record, without DNA. The sample has 11,000 or so distinct CDR3 sequences; the top ten hold roughly a quarter. CDR1 SGHNT and CDR2 YENEEA come from the germline V gene. The CDR3 is made up of 12 amino acids. This specimen comes from a study of T cell clusters in autoimmune cytopenias. Each sample's input was roughly 250 ng genomic DNA, 35,000 to 40,000 genome equivalents. These sequences were also reported in another study, on T cell repertoires in aging, cancer and after chemotherapy.

The J gene is TRBJ2-7, the V gene TRBV11-3. This TCR was sampled from a human donor in good health. Sequencing input: peripheral blood. The CDR3 region is CASRQRSYEQYF.